This entry lists 18 T cell receptor beta chains sequenced from one sample in a study of T cell clusters in autoimmune cytopenias. One tube held mixed TRB-A and TRB-B primer pools for touch-down PCR. Following a re-call of the multiplex PCR reads, TCRdb has one entry per CDR3 protein and lacks DNA. Seen in this sample are more than 9,500 distinct CDR3 sequences; the ten most common clones hold around 3.4%. TRB amplification used 250 ng of peripheral blood genomic DNA. The same sample was also studied in work on T cell repertoires in aging, cancer and after chemotherapy.

Material for sequencing was peripheral blood. The receptor source for this set is a human donor in good health.

J is TRBJ1-2 and V is TRBV7-9. From germline, CDR1 is SEHNR and CDR2 FQNEAQ (reference sequence). This CDR3 region has 14 residues. The CDR3 sequence: CASSSLGGPGGYTF.

The chain recombines TRBV19 with TRBJ1-6; TCRdb gives TRBD1 as the D gene, but with no DNA this cannot be confirmed. CDR3 length: 16 amino acids. In germline, CDR1 is LNHDA, CDR2 SQIVND (reference sequence). This CDR3 is CASSIYLGQGSSPLHF. Together with reference TRBV19 and TRBJ1-6, the CDR3 gives the full variable domain: DGGITQSPKYLFRKEGQNVTLSCEQNLNHDAMYWYRQDPGQGLRLIYYSQIVNDFQKGDIAEGYSVSREKKESFPLTVTSAQKNPTAFYLCASSIYLGQGSSPLHFGNGTRLTVT.

This clonotype registers medium-sized by frequency. This chain joins TRBV19 and TRBJ1-6; the TRBD1 assignment by TCRdb is unverifiable without DNA. The CDR3 is 16 residues long. The germline CDR1 and CDR2 sequences are LNHDA and SQIVND (reference sequence). The CDR3 is CASRRDVSSYNSPLHF.

This chain links TRBV20-1 with TRBJ2-3; TCRdb lists TRBD2, though no DNA is available to test this call. CDR3 length: 17 amino acids. Germline loops: CDR1 DFQATT, CDR2 SNEGSKA (reference sequence). This CDR3 reads CSVHPLPGTSGRDTQYF.

The gene calls are TRBV7-3 and TRBJ2-7. Germline lookup yields CDR1 SGHTA and CDR2 FQGTGA. The CDR3 runs 16 residues. The CDR3 protein is CASSIDLEERPYEQYF.

The genes are TRBV20-1 and TRBJ1-5; TCRdb calls TRBD1, which cannot be checked without DNA. The CDR3 length is 14 residues. The V gene's germline CDR1 is DFQATT and CDR2 SNEGSKA (reference sequence). CDR3 sequence reads: CSAYQGRINQPQHF.

The chain uses TRBV28 and TRBJ2-7; as DNA is missing, the TRBD2 call by TCRdb cannot be tested. The germline V gene has CDR1 MDHEN and CDR2 SYDVKM. This CDR3 comprises 14 residues. The chain's CDR3 is CASNRAWRVYEQYF.

The rearrangement joins TRBV20-1 to TRBJ2-1; TCRdb picks TRBD2, but there is no DNA to check that call. The CDR3 has 14 residues. Germline values: CDR1 DFQATT, CDR2 SNEGSKA (reference sequence). CDR3 sequence reads: CSARVAGGDNEQFF.

The chain has TRBV6-1 and TRBJ2-1; as DNA is missing, the TRBD2 call by TCRdb cannot be tested. CDR1 is MNHNS and CDR2 is SASEGT in the germline V gene. CDR3 length: 15 residues. This chain's CDR3 is CASSVTSGLYNEQFF.

This clonotype is deemed medium-sized (0.01 to 0.1%) by its frequency. This chain links TRBV5-6 with TRBJ2-7. The CDR3 has 12 residues. Germline V gene sequence: CDR1 SGHDT, CDR2 YYEEEE. The CDR3 protein is CASSLALHEQYF.

This CDR3 is CASSLTWGGAGNTIYF. The rearrangement links TRBV5-4 to TRBJ1-3; TCRdb calls TRBD1, which cannot be checked without DNA. The CDR3 extends over 16 amino acids. Germline-derived CDR1 and CDR2 are SGHNT and YYREEE (reference sequence).

Here the CDR3 reads CASSLEAGPNYGYTF. The chain couples TRBV5-6 to TRBJ1-2. This CDR3 spans 15 amino acids. Germline assignment: CDR1 SGHDT and CDR2 YYEEEE.

The J gene is TRBJ1-5, the V gene TRBV19; TCRdb's D call of TRBD1 is untestable without DNA. Germline values: CDR1 LNHDA, CDR2 SQIVND (reference sequence). This CDR3 is built from 14 residues. CDR3 sequence: CASNPGTSTQPQHF.

This chain links TRBV6-5 with TRBJ1-6. Germline-derived CDR1 and CDR2 are MNHEY and SVGAGI. The CDR3 has 14 residues. This CDR3 reads CASSYSMEGSPLHF.

Considering frequency, this clonotype is medium-sized. This sequence joins TRBV5-5 and TRBJ1-2. Germline-derived CDR1 and CDR2 are SGHKS and YYEKEE (reference sequence). This CDR3 has 13 amino acids. This CDR3 reads CATTRATNYGYTF.

Frequency places this clonotype as medium-sized. This rearrangement joins TRBV7-9 to TRBJ2-7. The length of the CDR3 is 14 residues. Germline lookup yields CDR1 SEHNR and CDR2 FQNEAQ (reference sequence). This CDR3 is CASSFTGRTYEQYF.

The chain is built from TRBV11-2 and TRBJ2-7; lacking DNA, the TRBD2 call made by TCRdb goes unchecked. This CDR3 is 11 amino acids long. Germline CDR1 reads SGHAT; CDR2 reads FQNNGV. CDR3 loop: CASSLAGPQYF.

The genes are TRBV10-3 and TRBJ1-2; the D gene TCRdb calls, TRBD1, cannot be checked with no DNA. CDR3 size: 14 residues. From germline, CDR1 is ENHRY and CDR2 SYGVKD. Here the CDR3 reads CAISGSTGDYGYTF.